Each of the 32 T cell receptor beta chains below was sequenced from the same sample in a study of shared clonotypes between healthy human individuals. The repertoire was sequenced with immunoSEQ multiplex PCR; TCRdb's copy has only in-frame clones and lacks some. The profile shows about 92,000 clones, over 40% of them singletons. The specimen was PBMCs. The receptors come from a middle-aged woman in good health. Some clones in this sample may be carry-over from other donors' samples.

This clone was observed at least ten times. For the CDR3, the DNA is TGTGCCAGCAGCCCACCGGGATCCCGGTCCTACGAGCAGTACTTC. Protein: CASSPPGSRSYEQYF. The chain uses TRBV28 and TRBJ2-7; a weak D match, TRBD2 (5 bases). Trimming took 6 bases from V and 1 from J, leaving 16 bases between them. Germline loops: CDR1 MDHEN, CDR2 SYDVKM. This CDR3 comprises 15 residues.

This clone was observed a handful of times. The V gene is TRBV4-1, the J gene TRBJ2-7; TRBD1 matches at 8 bases. CDR1 is MGHRA, CDR2 YSYEKL, per germline. The V gene end was trimmed by 4 bases and the J gene end by 3 bases; junction bases not matched to a gene: 8. The length of the CDR3 is 15 residues. CDR3 residues: CASSPRTGGIYEQYF. CDR3 nucleotide sequence: TGCGCCAGCAGCCCAAGAACAGGGGGAATCTACGAGCAGTACTTC.

The chain couples TRBV9 to TRBJ2-7; D is unclear. V lost 4 bases and J lost 3, with 17 bases in between. The germline V gene encodes CDR1 SGDLS and CDR2 YYNGEE. The CDR3 runs to 15 residues. The CDR3 DNA follows: TGTGCCAGCAGCCCCCGCCTCACAGCGTTCTACGAGCAGTACTTC. The encoded protein is CASSPRLTAFYEQYF.

V and J are TRBV4-1 and TRBJ2-1; tentatively, D is TRBD1 (6 bases). The CDR3 length is 17 residues. With 5 bases removed from V and 0 bases from J, the gap between germline ends came to 17 bases. CDR1 is MGHRA, CDR2 YSYEKL, per germline. DNA for the CDR3: TGCGCCAGCAGCTTACCGCGCGACAGGTCCTCCTACAATGAGCAGTTCTTC. Its protein is CASSLPRDRSSYNEQFF.

The table lists this clone with many counts. The rearrangement links TRBV4-1 to TRBJ2-6; D is unresolved. V lost 0 bases, J lost 0 bases, and 6 bases lay in between. Germline CDR1 reads MGHRA; CDR2 reads YSYEKL. This CDR3 comprises 16 residues. As DNA, the CDR3 is TGCGCCAGCAGCCAAGATAGCCTCTCTGGGGCCAACGTCCTGACTTTC. This gives the protein CASSQDSLSGANVLTF.

The V gene is TRBV9, the J gene TRBJ2-3; TRBD1 or TRBD2 may be the D gene (5 bases each). Per germline, CDR1 SGDLS and CDR2 YYNGEE. This CDR3 is built from 15 residues. V was trimmed by 4 bases and J by 2 bases, leaving 14 bases between them. The CDR3 here is CASSQHGALTDTQYF. CDR3 in DNA: TGTGCCAGCAGCCAACACGGGGCCCTCACAGATACGCAGTATTTT. The full variable domain, rest sourced from reference TRBV9 and TRBJ2-3, is DSGVTQTPKHLITATGQRVTLRCSPRSGDLSVYWYQQSLDQGLQFLIQYYNGEERAKGNILERFSAQQFPDLHSELNLSSLELGDSALYFCASSQHGALTDTQYFGPGTRLTVL.

The chain carries TRBV6-4 and TRBJ2-7; 9 positions match TRBD2. Germline values: CDR1 MRHNA, CDR2 SNTAGT. With V trimmed by 5 bases and J by 6 bases, 8 bases remained unmatched. This CDR3 is built from 14 residues. Here the CDR3 DNA reads TGTGCCAGCAGTTTTAACGTAGCGGGAGTCGAGCAGTACTTC. It encodes CASSFNVAGVEQYF.

This clone has a count of ten or more. V is TRBV5-6 and J is TRBJ1-2; maybe TRBD1 (5 bases). The germline V gene has CDR1 SGHDT and CDR2 YYEEEE. The CDR3 is 16 amino acids. Trimming cost V 0 bases and J 4 bases, with 16 bases left between them. CDR3 sequence reads: CASSLGWASGGYGYTF. DNA of the CDR3: TGTGCCAGCAGCTTGGGATGGGCGTCGGGGGGCTATGGCTACACCTTC.

CDR3 residues: CASSIGDRKYQPQHF. The CDR3 region has the DNA TGTGCCAGTAGTATAGGAGACAGAAAGTATCAGCCCCAGCATTTT. The chain combines TRBV19 with TRBJ1-5; perhaps TRBD1 as D (5 bases). The CDR3 loop spans 15 amino acids. Germline-derived CDR1 and CDR2 are LNHDA and SQIVND (reference sequence). Trimming took off 1 base at V and 5 bases at J, with 12 bases between the two ends.

V usage is TRBV7-8 and J usage is TRBJ2-7; no definite D call. Germline V lookup: CDR1 SGHVS, CDR2 FQNEAQ. V was trimmed by 5 bases and J by 6 bases, leaving 11 bases between them. This CDR3 spans 12 amino acids. CDR3 sequence: CASSQHIAEQYF. The CDR3 DNA is TGTGCCAGCAGCCAACACATCGCCGAGCAGTACTTC.

In this sample, this clone turned up a few times. It is likely a read error: a sequence one base away is far more abundant. The V gene is TRBV5-6, the J gene TRBJ2-7; D remains ambiguous. Germline V gene lookup returns CDR1 SGHDT and CDR2 YYEEEE. This CDR3 comprises 12 residues. CDR3 nucleotide sequence: TGTGCCGGCAGCTTGAGGAGCTACGAGCAGTACTTC. Translating it yields CAGSLRSYEQYF.

In this sample, this clone turned up many times. V gene TRBV6-4 combines with J gene TRBJ2-3; 9 bases match TRBD2. The V gene's germline CDR1 is MRHNA and CDR2 SNTAGT. This CDR3 has 16 residues. Losses at the gene ends were 3 bases for V and 4 bases for J; bases not matched to a gene: 8. The CDR3 is CASSDNSGSGPDTQYF. CDR3 DNA sequence: TGTGCCAGCAGTGATAATAGCGGGAGTGGTCCAGATACGCAGTATTTT.

The chain links TRBV5-4 to TRBJ1-1; no reliable D call. Trimming took 0 bases from V and 3 from J, leaving 6 bases between them. Germline lookup yields CDR1 SGHNT and CDR2 YYREEE (reference sequence). There are 13 residues in the CDR3. CDR3 bases: TGTGCCAGCAGCTTGGGTAGAGACACTGAAGCTTTCTTT. Protein product: CASSLGRDTEAFF.

The sample holds a few counts of this clone. V and J are TRBV28 and TRBJ1-4; D is perhaps TRBD1 (6 bases). The CDR3 has 12 amino acids. Germline V lookup: CDR1 MDHEN, CDR2 SYDVKM. Between the trimmed V and J ends, which lost 5 bases and 11 bases, there was a span of 12 bases. CDR3 DNA sequence: TGTGCCAGCAGTCCTACAGGGTCTAAACTGTTTTTT. Translated, it gives CASSPTGSKLFF.

This clone was counted many times. CDR3 region: CASGRTEAFF. CDR3 in DNA: TGTGCCAGCGGGCGTACTGAAGCTTTCTTT. The chain is built from TRBV28 and TRBJ1-1; D is ambiguous. Germline assignment: CDR1 MDHEN and CDR2 SYDVKM. CDR3 length: 10 residues. Trimming pared 8 bases from V and 5 bases from J, leaving 6 bases between.

V and J are TRBV18 and TRBJ2-5; D call uncertain. The CDR3 spans 14 residues. CDR1 is KGHSH and CDR2 is LQKENI in the germline V gene. V was cut by 3 bases and J by 5 bases, with 13 bases left in between. CDR3 protein: CASSPSAAGETQYF. CDR3 DNA: TGTGCCAGCTCACCCTCCGCAGCAGGCGAGACCCAGTACTTC. The whole variable domain, remainder taken from reference TRBV18 and TRBJ2-5, is NAGVMQNPRHLVRRRGQEARLRCSPMKGHSHVYWYRQLPEEGLKFMVYLQKENIIDESGMPKERFSAEFPKEGPSILRIQQVVRGDSAAYFCASSPSAAGETQYFGPGTRLLVL.

This clone was observed a handful of times. The chain uses TRBV25-1 and TRBJ2-5; possibly TRBD1 or TRBD2 for D (5 bases each). The CDR3 is 14 residues long. Per germline, CDR1 MGHDK and CDR2 SYGVNS. The germline V and J ends were trimmed by 3 bases and 7 bases, with 15 bases remaining between them. CDR3 protein: CASSEFGTLGTQYF. CDR3 sequence (DNA): TGTGCCAGCAGTGAGTTCGGGACCCTCGGGACCCAGTACTTC. The entire variable domain, with the rest obtained from reference TRBV25-1 and TRBJ2-5, is as follows: EADIYQTPRYLVIGTGKKITLECSQTMGHDKMYWYQQDPGMELHLIHYSYGVNSTEKGDLSSESTVSRIRTEHFPLTLESARPSHTSQYLCASSEFGTLGTQYFGPGTRLLVL.

This clone was seen ten or more times. J is TRBJ1-2 and V is TRBV28; D might be TRBD1 (6 bases). With 6 bases removed from V and 4 bases from J, the gap between germline ends came to 18 bases. CDR1 MDHEN and CDR2 SYDVKM come from the germline V gene. This CDR3 contains 15 residues. The CDR3 sequence: CASSYTGFRPYGYTF. In DNA form, the CDR3 reads TGTGCCAGCAGCTACACAGGGTTTCGTCCCTATGGCTACACCTTC.

The rearrangement links TRBV30 to TRBJ2-3; TRBD2 matches at 7 bases. The V segment lost 5 bases and the J segment 2 bases; nucleotides outside the gene matches: 7. The CDR3 spans 14 residues. Looked up from germline, CDR1 is GTSNPN and CDR2 is SVGIG (reference sequence). CDR3 region: CAWGKRETTDTQYF. The CDR3 coding sequence is TGTGCCTGGGGGAAGCGGGAAACCACAGATACGCAGTATTTT.

For this clone: The junction and the germline gene differ at one end; a read error may be behind it. The rearrangement links TRBV9 to TRBJ2-7; 7 nucleotides align to TRBD1. The CDR3 has 15 amino acids. Germline values: CDR1 SGDLS, CDR2 YYNGEE. CDR3 sequence: CASSVGGQFLYEQYF. CDR3 nucleotides: TGCGCCAGCAGCGTAGGGGGACAGTTCTTATACGAGCAGTACTTC.

The J gene is TRBJ2-7, the V gene TRBV27; D is possibly TRBD2 (6 bases). The CDR3 contains 15 residues. Trimming cost V 7 bases and J 3 bases, with 19 bases left between them. Looked up from germline, CDR1 is MNHEY and CDR2 is SMNVEV (reference sequence). CDR3 region: CASKPHRDLNYEQYF. In DNA, the CDR3 is TGTGCCAGCAAACCCCACCGGGACTTGAACTACGAGCAGTACTTC.

Remarks on this clone: A single base is all that separates this from a far larger clone, so a read error is likely. This sample includes further DNA sequences coding for the same CDR3. J is TRBJ1-2 and V is TRBV18; the D gene is possibly TRBD1 (5 bases). This CDR3 has 13 amino acids. CDR1 and CDR2 from the germline V gene are KGHSH and LQKENI. CDR3: CASSPRQNYGYTF. CDR3 bases: TGTGCCAGCTCACCTCGACAGAACTACGGCTACACCTTC. The full variable domain, its missing parts supplied by reference TRBV18 and TRBJ1-2, is NAGVMQNPRHLVRRRGQEARLRCSPMKGHSHVYWYRQLPEEGLKFMVYLQKENIIDESGMPKERFSAEFPKEGPSILRIQQVVRGDSAAYFCASSPRQNYGYTFGSGTRLTVV.

V gene TRBV30 combines with J gene TRBJ2-5, with D hard to call. Near its end, the DNA agrees better with TRBJ2-7, so the J call may be wrong. The germline V gene has CDR1 GTSNPN and CDR2 SVGIG (reference sequence). The CDR3 has 17 residues. The CDR3 sequence is CAWTAHPALRSSYEQYF. Written as DNA, the CDR3 is TGTGCCTGGACCGCACATCCCGCATTGCGGAGCTCCTACGAGCAGTACTTC.

V usage is TRBV19 and J usage is TRBJ1-2; 8 nucleotides match TRBD1. CDR3 length equals 11 residues. Germline assignment: CDR1 LNHDA and CDR2 SQIVND (reference sequence). The J segment lost 6 bases and the V segment lost 6 bases, leaving 0 bases of the junction unmatched. CDR3 amino acids: CASRDRDGYTF. The CDR3 DNA is TGTGCCAGTAGGGACAGGGATGGCTACACCTTC.

This clone was observed many times. The chain employs TRBV5-6 and TRBJ1-1; D gene unclear. V was trimmed by 0 bases and J by 5 bases, leaving 11 bases between them. Germline CDR1 and CDR2: SGHDT and YYEEEE. This CDR3 spans 14 amino acids. CDR3 sequence: CASSLAGRPTEAFF. In DNA form, the CDR3 reads TGTGCCAGCAGCTTGGCGGGGAGGCCGACTGAAGCTTTCTTT.

Here the CDR3 DNA reads TGTGCCTGGAAAGGGGATCTAGCGGAAGATACGCAGTATTTT. It specifies CAWKGDLAEDTQYF. The V gene is TRBV30, the J gene TRBJ2-3, with 7 nucleotides matching TRBD2. J gave up 5 bases and V 4 bases, and 9 bases lay outside the gene matches. The CDR3 is 14 residues long. The germline gives CDR1 GTSNPN, CDR2 SVGIG (reference sequence).

This chain joins TRBV2 and TRBJ1-5, with TRBD1 matching 8 bases. J was trimmed by 6 bases and V by 8 bases; bases with no gene match: 6. CDR3 length: 13 amino acids. Germline V gene data show CDR1 as SNHLY and CDR2 as FYNNEI. The DNA of the CDR3 is TGTGCCAGCGGGGGACAGGTTGGTCAGCCCCAGCATTTT. It is translated as CASGGQVGQPQHF.

Concerning this clone: A far larger clone differs by one base, so this is likely a read error. Additional DNA sequences in this sample encode the identical CDR3. The V call is TRBV28, the J call TRBJ1-2; D not resolved. The CDR3 length is 10 residues. CDR1 and CDR2 (germline): MDHEN, SYDVKM. CDR3 amino acids: CASSRYGYTF. The CDR3 DNA follows: TGCGCCAGCAGCCGCTATGGCTACACCTTC.

Turning to this clone: This sample also contains other DNA sequences that code for the same CDR3. This rearrangement joins TRBV5-1 to TRBJ2-5; D gene uncertain. V was clipped by 0 bases and J by 5 bases, with 11 bases between them. The CDR3 loop spans 14 amino acids. Germline lookup yields CDR1 SGHRS and CDR2 YFSETQ. In DNA form, the CDR3 reads TGCGCCAGCAGCTTGGGGGGAACCGAGGAGACCCAGTACTTC. Translated: CASSLGGTEETQYF.

This chain connects TRBV7-9 to TRBJ2-7; TRBD2 matches 8 bases. Trimming cost V 5 bases and J 2 bases; bases outside gene matches: 5. Looked up from germline, CDR1 is SEHNR and CDR2 is FQNEAQ (reference sequence). The CDR3 has 14 amino acids. DNA of the CDR3: TGTGCCAGCAGCACCACTAGCGGCCCCTACGAGCAGTACTTC. Amino acids: CASSTTSGPYEQYF. Variable domain in full (rest from reference TRBV7-9 and TRBJ2-7): DTGVSQNPRHKITKRGQNVTFRCDPISEHNRLYWYRQTLGQGPEFLTYFQNEAQLEKSRLLSDRFSAERPKGSFSTLEIQRTEQGDSAMYLCASSTTSGPYEQYFGPGTRLTVT.

There are a few counts of this clone. This chain uses TRBV7-2 with TRBJ2-7; perhaps TRBD2 as D (6 bases). The V and J ends lost 5 bases and 2 bases respectively, with 13 bases between them. CDR3 size: 14 residues. Germline V lookup: CDR1 SGHTA, CDR2 FQGNSA. The CDR3 region is CASSVPGLTYEQYF. The CDR3, as DNA: TGTGCCAGCAGCGTACCGGGACTCACCTACGAGCAGTACTTC.

This clone showed up just a few times. The CDR3 nucleotides are TGCAGCGTTGTGGGCGGGCCCTCTCCCTACGAGCAGTACTTC. As protein: CSVVGGPSPYEQYF. The chain joins TRBV29-1 to TRBJ2-7, with D maybe TRBD2 (5 bases). The CDR3 sequence is 14 residues long. The V end was cut by 4 bases, the J end by 2 bases, with 15 bases between. In germline, CDR1 is SQVTM, CDR2 ANQGSEA.